The 9 T cell receptor beta chains reported below all come from one sample, sequenced in a study of T cells in Graves' hyperthyroidism and ophthalmopathy. Amplification targeted TCR beta CDR3 regions from RNA transcripts. First-round RT-PCR of the TCR CDR3 relied on the HTBI primer set. TCRdb reprocessed the multiplex PCR reads via MiXCR and lists one record per CDR3 protein. The data hold approximately 520,000 distinct CDR3 sequences, with less than 25% observed a single time. Sequenced material: blood. The receptors were gathered from a young man with Graves' hyperthyroidism.

This clonotype was seen more than once but under ten times. The rearrangement uses TRBV4-1 and TRBJ2-2; TRBD2 aligns across 9 bases. Trimming removed 4 bases from V and 0 bases from J; junction bases left unmatched: 9. The V gene's germline CDR1 is MGHRA and CDR2 YSYEKL. The length of the CDR3 is 18 residues. CDR3 DNA sequence: TGCGCCAGCAGCCCAGAGTTAGCGGGGGCAACGAACACCGGGGAGCTGTTTTTT. Encoded protein: CASSPELAGATNTGELFF.

The J gene is TRBJ2-7, the V gene TRBV12-3 or TRBV12-4; 8 nucleotides line up with TRBD2. The V gene end was trimmed by 6 bases and the J gene end by 3 bases; junction bases not matched to a gene: 10. The CDR3 runs to 15 residues. In nucleotides, the CDR3 is TGTGCCAGCAGCCCGGGGGGGGTAGGTCACTACGAGCAGTACTTC. Protein product: CASSPGGVGHYEQYF.

This clonotype was found many times. The chain couples TRBV6-5 to TRBJ2-7, with D maybe TRBD1 (6 bases). Germline CDR1 and CDR2: MNHEY and SVGAGI. This CDR3 has 13 residues. Deletions cut 2 bases from V and 7 bases from J, with 12 bases between. The CDR3 DNA reads TGTGCCAGCAGTTACGGGGGCTCGGGTGAGCAGTACTTC. Translated: CASSYGGSGEQYF.

The rearrangement links TRBV24-1 to TRBJ2-5, with 7 positions matching TRBD1. The V gene's germline CDR1 is KGHDR and CDR2 SFDVKD. This CDR3 spans 15 amino acids. The V gene end was trimmed by 2 bases and the J gene end by 2 bases; junction bases not matched to a gene: 4. The CDR3, as DNA: TGTGCCACCAGTGATTGGACAGGAGGTCAAGAGACCCAGTACTTC. Translation gives CATSDWTGGQETQYF.

This clonotype was seen at least ten times. The chain links TRBV28 to TRBJ2-7; 10 bases agree with TRBD1. The CDR3 totals 15 residues. The germline gives CDR1 MDHEN, CDR2 SYDVKM. Unmatched junction bases numbered 8, after V lost 6 bases and J lost 3 bases. The CDR3 loop is CASSGVGTGVYEQYF. The CDR3 DNA is TGTGCCAGCAGCGGCGTCGGGACAGGGGTCTACGAGCAGTACTTC.

This clonotype has ten or more counts. V and J are TRBV29-1 and TRBJ2-7, with 7 bases identical to TRBD2. Germline V gives CDR1 SQVTM, CDR2 ANQGSEA. Trimming cost V 4 bases and J 7 bases; bases outside gene matches: 4. The length of the CDR3 is 11 residues. Here the CDR3 reads CSVGGGSEQYF. CDR3 DNA sequence: TGCAGCGTTGGGGGAGGGAGTGAGCAGTACTTC.

The J gene is TRBJ2-5, the V gene TRBV20-1; a weak D match, TRBD2 (5 bases). V was pared by 6 bases and J by 3 bases, with 14 bases between. CDR1 is DFQATT and CDR2 is SNEGSKA in the germline V gene (reference sequence). This CDR3 is 13 amino acids long. CDR3 nucleotide sequence: TGCAGTGCAAGTGAGACCGGGGAAGAGACCCAGTACTTC. It codes for CSASETGEETQYF.

This clonotype occurred many times. V gene TRBV6-1 combines with J gene TRBJ1-1; D is undetermined. The CDR3 runs to 11 residues. Germline V gene data show CDR1 as MNHNS and CDR2 as SASEGT. The V and J ends lost 3 bases and 5 bases respectively, with 4 bases between them. The CDR3 here is CASSDLTEAFF. The CDR3, as DNA: TGTGCCAGCAGTGACCTAACTGAAGCTTTCTTT.

This clonotype showed up many times. The chain has TRBV2 and TRBJ1-2; D ambiguous. Between the trimmed V and J ends, which lost 3 bases and 2 bases, there was a span of 13 bases. Germline V gives CDR1 SNHLY, CDR2 FYNNEI. The CDR3 consists of 15 residues. The CDR3 protein is CASSDPTNANYGYTF. In DNA, the CDR3 is TGTGCCAGCAGTGACCCCACGAACGCCAACTATGGCTACACCTTC.